Each of the 22 T cell receptor beta chains below was sequenced from the same sample in a study of blood T cell repertoires in COVID-19. The protocol was immunoSEQ multiplex PCR, while the TCRdb copy is restricted to in-frame clones and leaves out a portion. Seen here are fewer than 150,000 clones, 88% observed once, and the top ten hold 10% to 13%. Specimen: peripheral blood. All receptors derive from a middle-aged man with active or convalescent COVID-19.

The rearrangement uses TRBV28 and TRBJ1-3; D may be TRBD1 (5 bases). The CDR3 loop spans 16 amino acids. Germline V gives CDR1 MDHEN, CDR2 SYDVKM. Trimming shortened V by 4 bases and J by 0 bases, and 13 bases separated the two germline ends. In DNA form, the CDR3 reads TGTGCCAGCAGTTGGGGATCGGGGGACTCTGGAAACACCATATATTTT. Translation: CASSWGSGDSGNTIYF. The full variable domain, rest sourced from reference TRBV28 and TRBJ1-3, is DVKVTQSSRYLVKRTGEKVFLECVQDMDHENMFWYRQDPGLGLRLIYFSYDVKMKEKGDIPEGYSVSREKKERFSLILESASTNQTSMYLCASSWGSGDSGNTIYFGEGSWLTVV.

This chain uses TRBV6-1 with TRBJ1-5, with 7 bases identical to TRBD1. V was pared by 5 bases and J by 7 bases, with 8 bases of the junction left unmatched. Germline V gene sequence: CDR1 MNHNS, CDR2 SASEGT. The CDR3 runs to 14 residues. The CDR3 region is CASSSETGKQPQHF. Here the CDR3 DNA reads TGTGCCAGCAGTTCTGAGACAGGGAAACAGCCCCAGCATTTT.

The genes are TRBV6-5 and TRBJ1-1; TRBD1 agrees at 10 bases. V was clipped by 4 bases and J by 7 bases; unmatched bases: 9. Germline CDR1 reads MNHEY; CDR2 reads SVGAGI. The CDR3 runs to 15 residues. DNA of the CDR3: TGTGCCAGCAGTTCCCGGGACAGGGGAAAAGGTGAAGCTTTCTTT. Amino acid sequence: CASSSRDRGKGEAFF.

The CDR3 DNA reads TGTGCCAGCAGCCCCCGGGTCGAGGCTGAAGCTTTCTTT. This codes for CASSPRVEAEAFF. The chain combines TRBV3-1 (or the pseudogene TRBV3-2) with TRBJ1-1; D ambiguous. Trimming pared 4 bases from V and 6 bases from J, leaving 12 bases between. The CDR3 covers 13 residues. Germline CDR1 LGHDT, CDR2 YNNKEL (reference sequence).

The genes are TRBV6-5 and TRBJ1-5; D perhaps matches TRBD1 (5 bases). This CDR3 is 15 amino acids long. Trimming left V 6 bases short and J 4 bases short, with 16 bases between. In germline, CDR1 is MNHEY, CDR2 SVGAGI. The CDR3 DNA is TGTGCCAGCAGGGAGAGTGAAGACAGAAATCAGCCCCAGCATTTT. Translated, it gives CASRESEDRNQPQHF.

The chain uses TRBV28 and TRBJ1-5, with TRBD1 identical over 7 bases. The CDR3 runs 14 residues. V trimming: 4 bases; J trimming: 11 bases; junction bases outside the gene matches: 11. Germline V gene data show CDR1 as MDHEN and CDR2 as SYDVKM. The CDR3 DNA is TGTGCCAGCAGTTCTGGGACAGTCAAAGGCGCCCAGCATTTT. Translating gives CASSSGTVKGAQHF.

The chain combines TRBV18 with TRBJ2-7; 10 bases agree with TRBD2. Germline CDR1 KGHSH, CDR2 LQKENI. CDR3 size: 15 residues. J was trimmed by 5 bases and V by 6 bases; bases with no gene match: 10. The CDR3 sequence is CASSPRASGSHEQYF. The CDR3 DNA reads as TGTGCCAGCTCCCCCCGGGCTAGCGGGAGCCACGAGCAGTACTTC.

The chain couples TRBV29-1 to TRBJ2-5; a possible D gene is TRBD2 (6 bases). CDR1 SQVTM and CDR2 ANQGSEA come from the germline V gene. Trimming shortened V by 6 bases and J by 5 bases, and 19 bases separated the two germline ends. This CDR3 contains 14 residues. The CDR3 DNA follows: TGCAGCGTCCAAGGGACTTATGGAACGGAGACCCAGTACTTC. Amino acids: CSVQGTYGTETQYF.

Written as DNA, the CDR3 is TGTGCCAGCACCGCGGCGAGAGTCGCAGCTTCACCCCTCCACTTT. Its translation is CASTAARVAASPLHF. The chain combines TRBV5-8 with TRBJ1-6; D gene uncertain. In germline, CDR1 is SGHTS, CDR2 YDEGEE. This CDR3 is 15 amino acids long. With 6 bases removed from V and 9 bases from J, the gap between germline ends came to 19 bases.

The chain links TRBV7-2 to TRBJ1-6; 7 bases line up with TRBD1. The CDR3 is 17 residues long. CDR1 is SGHTA and CDR2 is FQGNSA in the germline V gene. Trimming removed 4 bases from V and 6 bases from J; junction bases left unmatched: 12. The CDR3 loop reads CASSSQGVVGGNSPLHF. In DNA, the CDR3 is TGTGCCAGCAGCTCTCAGGGGGTGGTTGGGGGTAATTCACCCCTCCACTTT.

This chain connects TRBV19 to TRBJ2-2; TRBD2 matches 15 bases. Unmatched junction bases numbered 13, after V lost 5 bases and J lost 6 bases. Germline CDR1 reads LNHDA; CDR2 reads SQIVND (reference sequence). The CDR3 totals 19 residues. The chain's CDR3 is CASSLSGLAGGPPAGELFF. The CDR3 region has the DNA TGTGCCAGTAGTCTCTCGGGACTAGCGGGAGGCCCTCCCGCCGGGGAGCTGTTTTTT.

V is TRBV4-3 and J is TRBJ2-5; 9 positions agree with TRBD1. CDR1 LGHNA and CDR2 YSLEER come from the germline V gene. This CDR3 region has 17 residues. Trimming removed 0 bases from V and 6 bases from J; junction bases left unmatched: 11. The CDR3 DNA follows: TGCGCCAGCAGCCAAGATTTCTTTGGGGACAGGGTGCAGACCCAGTACTTC. This sequence encodes CASSQDFFGDRVQTQYF.

The CDR3 bases are TGTGCCAGCAGTTATGGGACAGGGGATCAGCCCCAGCATTTT. This encodes CASSYGTGDQPQHF. V is TRBV6-6 and J is TRBJ1-5, with 10 bases fitting TRBD1. The germline CDR1 and CDR2 sequences are MNHNY and SVGAGI (reference sequence). This CDR3 region has 14 residues. The V segment lost 3 bases and the J segment 5 bases; nucleotides outside the gene matches: 1.

The chain joins TRBV3-1 (or the pseudogene TRBV3-2) to TRBJ1-6; 8 bases fit TRBD1. This CDR3 contains 20 residues. Trimming took 6 bases from V and 0 from J; bases not matched to a gene: 16. The germline V gene encodes CDR1 LGHDT and CDR2 YNNKEL (reference sequence). In DNA form, the CDR3 reads TGTGCCAGCAGTCATACAGGGGGACGACTTTATAGCTCCTATAATTCACCCCTCCACTTT. Amino acid sequence: CASSHTGGRLYSSYNSPLHF.

The CDR3 nucleotides are TGTGCCAGCAGCACGACAGGGATGAACACTGAAGCTTTCTTT. This sequence encodes CASSTTGMNTEAFF. The genes are TRBV5-6 and TRBJ1-1; 7 positions agree with TRBD1. CDR1 is SGHDT and CDR2 is YYEEEE in the germline V gene. V lost 4 bases and J lost 0; bases outside the gene matches: 3. The CDR3 is 14 residues long.

This chain links TRBV3-1 (or the pseudogene TRBV3-2) with TRBJ2-7, with TRBD1 as a possible D gene (6 bases). The CDR3 extends over 14 amino acids. Germline V gives CDR1 LGHDT, CDR2 YNNKEL (reference sequence). V was trimmed by 4 bases and J by 0 bases, leaving 10 bases between them. CDR3 sequence (DNA): TGTGCCAGCAGCCTGGCAGGGGTCTCCTACGAGCAGTACTTC. This translates into CASSLAGVSYEQYF.

V usage is TRBV6-5 and J usage is TRBJ2-2, with D possibly TRBD1 on 6 matching bases. CDR3 length equals 16 residues. Germline-derived CDR1 and CDR2 are MNHEY and SVGAGI. Trimming took off 4 bases at V and 3 bases at J, with 15 bases between the two ends. CDR3 region: CASSSRNRVYTGELFF. The CDR3, as DNA: TGTGCCAGCAGTTCGAGGAACAGGGTTTACACCGGGGAGCTGTTTTTT.

The chain uses TRBV28 and TRBJ1-1; D gene ambiguous. The V gene's germline CDR1 is MDHEN and CDR2 SYDVKM. The CDR3 runs 11 residues. V dropped 5 bases and J dropped 10 bases, with 11 bases sitting between them. As DNA, the CDR3 is TGTGCCAGCAGTCTCGGGGTTGGAGCTTTCTTT. Translating gives CASSLGVGAFF.

The chain links TRBV5-4 to TRBJ1-1, with a tentative D call TRBD1 (5 bases). The germline V gene has CDR1 SGHNT and CDR2 YYREEE (reference sequence). The V end lost 0 bases, the J end lost 7 bases, and 10 bases lay between the germline ends. This CDR3 is 13 amino acids long. The CDR3 region is CASSLDWGVEAFF. CDR3 nucleotide sequence: TGTGCCAGCAGCTTGGACTGGGGGGTTGAAGCTTTCTTT.

The gene calls are TRBV27 and TRBJ1-4, with 9 bases matching TRBD1. This CDR3 has 15 amino acids. The germline V gene has CDR1 MNHEY and CDR2 SMNVEV (reference sequence). The V gene end was trimmed by 5 bases and the J gene end by 1 base; junction bases not matched to a gene: 2. CDR3 in amino acids: CASSRDRVTNEKLFF. CDR3 DNA sequence: TGTGCCAGCAGTCGGGACAGGGTAACTAATGAAAAACTGTTTTTT.

The V call is TRBV14, the J call TRBJ2-3, with D uncertain. The CDR3 is made up of 13 amino acids. CDR1 is SGHDN, CDR2 FVKESK, per germline. V lost 5 bases and J lost 6, with 12 bases in between. The CDR3 here is CASSYLIRDTQYF. CDR3 coding DNA: TGTGCCAGCAGCTACTTAATCCGGGATACGCAGTATTTT.

The CDR3: CASSFAGGTEAFF. CDR3 DNA: TGTGCCAGCAGCTTTGCAGGGGGCACTGAAGCTTTCTTT. This chain uses TRBV11-1 with TRBJ1-1; 7 positions agree with TRBD1. Germline values: CDR1 SGHAT, CDR2 FQDESV (reference sequence). Trimming cost V 3 bases and J 4 bases; bases outside gene matches: 2. The CDR3 sequence is 13 residues long.